The 12 T cell receptor beta chains listed next were all sequenced from one sample in a study of post-analysis software for immune sequencing data. Findings and limits, study-wide: Included in a set of several TRBV segments more frequent in patients than controls were TRBV5-6, TRBV5-1 and TRBV20-1.

These receptors have no known antigen. TCR beta cDNA libraries had unique molecular identifiers. TCRdb used MiXCR to reprocess the PCR reads, holding one entry per CDR3 protein. The table has about 560,000 distinct CDR3 sequences, 44% seen once; the top ten hold around 1.7%. The specimen was blood. The receptors were sampled from a girl aged 10-17 years with multiple sclerosis.

Only a few counts were recorded for this clonotype. The CDR3 here is CSATALLAGAQETQYF. CDR3 bases: TGCAGTGCTACGGCTCTACTAGCGGGGGCCCAAGAGACCCAGTACTTC. The J gene is TRBJ2-5, the V gene TRBV20-1; 11 bases are shared with TRBD2. This CDR3 region has 16 residues. Germline V gene lookup returns CDR1 DFQATT and CDR2 SNEGSKA (reference sequence). Losses at the gene ends were 4 bases for V and 1 base for J; bases not matched to a gene: 8.

The rearrangement uses TRBV7-2 and TRBJ2-5; 8 bases map to TRBD1. The CDR3 is 14 residues long. CDR1 and CDR2 (germline): SGHTA, FQGNSA. The junction had 4 bases not matched to a gene; V was cut back by 6 bases and J by 1 base. CDR3 coding DNA: TGTGCCAGCAGGCAAACAGGGGGCCAAGAGACCCAGTACTTC. Amino acid sequence: CASRQTGGQETQYF.

A remark on this clonotype: At one of its ends the junction is not consistent with the germline gene, which may arise from a read error. The rearrangement links TRBV15 to TRBJ2-7, with 7 bases identical to TRBD1. The J call may be wrong; the DNA end is better matched by TRBJ2-5. CDR1 LNHNV and CDR2 YYDKDF come from the germline V gene (reference sequence). The CDR3 spans 15 residues. In DNA form, the CDR3 reads TGCGCCACCAGCAGAGATCGGAACAGGGGAGAGACCCAGTACTTC. Translating it yields CATSRDRNRGETQYF.

This clonotype has only a few counts. This chain uses TRBV20-1 with TRBJ1-6; 7 bases fit TRBD1. CDR3 length: 13 residues. In germline, CDR1 is DFQATT, CDR2 SNEGSKA (reference sequence). The ends lost 5 bases at V and 9 bases at J; junction bases unmatched: 7. CDR3: CSAGIDRVSPLHF. The CDR3 DNA reads as TGCAGTGCTGGGATTGACAGGGTTTCACCCCTCCACTTT.

The table lists this clonotype with a few counts. This chain uses TRBV7-8 with TRBJ2-1; no reliable D call. The CDR3 contains 11 residues. CDR1 and CDR2 (germline): SGHVS, FQNEAQ. Trimming shortened V by 4 bases and J by 9 bases, and 7 bases separated the two germline ends. Here the CDR3 DNA reads TGTGCCAGCAGCTCCCCCCCTGAGCAGTTCTTC. Its protein product is CASSSPPEQFF.

This clonotype came up a few times. The gene calls are TRBV5-1 and TRBJ2-3; D is undetermined. The length of the CDR3 is 16 residues. Germline assignment: CDR1 SGHRS and CDR2 YFSETQ. V lost 0 bases to trimming and J lost 2 bases, with 13 bases between them. DNA for the CDR3: TGCGCCAGCAGCTTGGAAGGCGGCAAAGTCACAGATACGCAGTATTTT. Translated: CASSLEGGKVTDTQYF.

The genes are TRBV4-1 and TRBJ2-7; D might be TRBD1 (6 bases). V gave up 1 base and J gave up 6 bases, with 25 bases separating them. The CDR3 is made up of 18 amino acids. Germline CDR1 MGHRA, CDR2 YSYEKL. The DNA of the CDR3 is TGCGCCAGCAGCCAAGTGAGGCGGGTTACACAGGGATCGGGCGAGCAGTACTTC. The encoded protein is CASSQVRRVTQGSGEQYF.

V gene TRBV12-3 or TRBV12-4 combines with J gene TRBJ2-1, with unresolved D. The CDR3 spans 13 residues. Trimming shortened V by 0 bases and J by 8 bases, and 8 bases separated the two germline ends. For the CDR3, the DNA is TGTGCCAGCAGTTTAGCCCCCACAGATGAGCAGTTCTTC. Translating it yields CASSLAPTDEQFF.

This clonotype was detected only a few times. This chain connects TRBV27 to TRBJ1-6, with 9 nucleotides matching TRBD1. Germline loops: CDR1 MNHEY, CDR2 SMNVEV (reference sequence). The CDR3 is made up of 15 amino acids. V gave up 6 bases and J gave up 10 bases; unmatched junction bases: 10. The DNA for the CDR3 is TGTGCCAGCAGCCTGATAGGACAGGGGCAGTCACCCCTCCACTTT. Translation gives CASSLIGQGQSPLHF.

This chain joins TRBV25-1 and TRBJ2-1, with a tentative D call TRBD2 (5 bases). The CDR3 runs 11 residues. Trimming took 4 bases from V and 8 from J, leaving 6 bases between them. Germline lookup yields CDR1 MGHDK and CDR2 SYGVNS. The chain's CDR3 is CASSVRDEQFF. DNA for the CDR3: TGTGCCAGCAGTGTGCGGGATGAGCAGTTCTTC.

This chain connects TRBV9 to TRBJ1-2; 7 positions match TRBD1. Germline values: CDR1 SGDLS, CDR2 YYNGEE. The CDR3 has 16 amino acids. Unmatched junction bases numbered 9, after V lost 3 bases and J lost 1 base. The DNA of the CDR3 is TGTGCCAGCAGCGGTACCGGGACAGCACATAACTATGGCTACACCTTC. Translation: CASSGTGTAHNYGYTF.

This clonotype showed up just a few times. This chain uses TRBV21-1 with TRBJ2-5; no check of the table's D call, TRBD2, against the DNA was made. TRBV21-1 is deemed a pseudogene. CDR3 length equals 15 residues. The CDR3 nucleotides are TGTGCCAACAGCCCGCTTATTGCGGGACAAGAGACCCAGTACTTC. It yields the protein CANSPLIAGQETQYF.